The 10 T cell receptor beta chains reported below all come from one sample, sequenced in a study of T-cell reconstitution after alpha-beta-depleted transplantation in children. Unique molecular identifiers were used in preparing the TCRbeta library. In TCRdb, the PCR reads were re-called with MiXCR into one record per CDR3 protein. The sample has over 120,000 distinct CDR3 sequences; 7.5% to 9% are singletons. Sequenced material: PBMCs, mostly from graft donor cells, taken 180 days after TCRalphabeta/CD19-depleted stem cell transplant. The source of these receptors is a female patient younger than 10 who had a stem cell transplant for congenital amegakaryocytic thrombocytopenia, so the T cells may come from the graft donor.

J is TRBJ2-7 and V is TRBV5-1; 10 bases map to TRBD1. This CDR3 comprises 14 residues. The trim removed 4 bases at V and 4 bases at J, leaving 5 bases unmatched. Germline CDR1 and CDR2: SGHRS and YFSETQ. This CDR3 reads CASSIGQGGYEQYF. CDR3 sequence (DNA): TGCGCCAGCAGCATAGGACAGGGGGGATACGAGCAGTACTTC.

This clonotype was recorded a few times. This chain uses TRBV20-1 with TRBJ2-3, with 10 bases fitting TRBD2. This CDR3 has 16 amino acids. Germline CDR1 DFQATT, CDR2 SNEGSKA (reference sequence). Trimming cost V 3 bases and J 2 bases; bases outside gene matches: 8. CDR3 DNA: TGCAGTGCTAGTAGACTAGCGGGTCAGTACACAGATACGCAGTATTTT. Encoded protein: CSASRLAGQYTDTQYF.

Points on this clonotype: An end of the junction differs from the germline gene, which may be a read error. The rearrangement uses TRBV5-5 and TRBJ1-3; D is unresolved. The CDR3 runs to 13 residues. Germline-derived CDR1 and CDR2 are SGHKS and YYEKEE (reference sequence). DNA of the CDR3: TGTGCCAGCAGCTTGGGACTCGGAAACACCTTATATTTT. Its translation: CASSLGLGNTLYF.

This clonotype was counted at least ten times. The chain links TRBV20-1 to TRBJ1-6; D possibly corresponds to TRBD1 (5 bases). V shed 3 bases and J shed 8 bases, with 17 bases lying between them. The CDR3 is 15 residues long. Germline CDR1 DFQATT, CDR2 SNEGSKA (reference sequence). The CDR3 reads CSARMGGAAHSPLHF. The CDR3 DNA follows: TGCAGTGCTAGGATGGGTGGGGCAGCTCATTCACCCCTCCACTTT.

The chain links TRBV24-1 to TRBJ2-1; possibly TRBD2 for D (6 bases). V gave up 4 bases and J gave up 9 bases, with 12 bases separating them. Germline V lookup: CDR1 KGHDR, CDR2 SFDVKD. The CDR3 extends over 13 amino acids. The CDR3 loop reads CATSDPGSSEQFF. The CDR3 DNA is TGTGCCACCAGTGACCCCGGGAGCTCTGAGCAGTTCTTC.

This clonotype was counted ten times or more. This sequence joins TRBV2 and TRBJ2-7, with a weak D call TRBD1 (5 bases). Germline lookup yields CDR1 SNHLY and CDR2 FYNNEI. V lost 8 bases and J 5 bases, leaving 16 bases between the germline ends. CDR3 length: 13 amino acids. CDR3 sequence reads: CASRRAFMNEQYF. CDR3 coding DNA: TGTGCCAGCCGCAGGGCTTTTATGAACGAGCAGTACTTC.

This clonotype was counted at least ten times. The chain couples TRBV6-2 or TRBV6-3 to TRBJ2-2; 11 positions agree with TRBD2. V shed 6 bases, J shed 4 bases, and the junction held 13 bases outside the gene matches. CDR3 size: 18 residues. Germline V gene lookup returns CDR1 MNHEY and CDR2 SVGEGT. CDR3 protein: CASSHFPGLAARTGELFF. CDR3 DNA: TGTGCCAGCAGCCATTTTCCGGGACTAGCGGCCCGCACCGGGGAGCTGTTTTTT.

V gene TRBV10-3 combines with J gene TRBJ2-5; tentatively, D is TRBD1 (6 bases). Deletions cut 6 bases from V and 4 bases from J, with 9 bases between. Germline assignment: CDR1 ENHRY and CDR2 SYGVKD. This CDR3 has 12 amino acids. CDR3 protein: CAISLGGETQYF. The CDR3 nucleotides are TGTGCCATCAGCCTAGGGGGAGAGACCCAGTACTTC.

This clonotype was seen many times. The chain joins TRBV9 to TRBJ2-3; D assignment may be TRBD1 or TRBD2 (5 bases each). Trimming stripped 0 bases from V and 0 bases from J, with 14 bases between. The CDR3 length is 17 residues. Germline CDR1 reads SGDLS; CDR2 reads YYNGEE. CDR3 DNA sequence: TGTGCCAGCAGCGTAGATGGGGGTGAAACTAGCACAGATACGCAGTATTTT. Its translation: CASSVDGGETSTDTQYF. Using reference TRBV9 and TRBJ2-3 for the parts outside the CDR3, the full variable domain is DSGVTQTPKHLITATGQRVTLRCSPRSGDLSVYWYQQSLDQGLQFLIQYYNGEERAKGNILERFSAQQFPDLHSELNLSSLELGDSALYFCASSVDGGETSTDTQYFGPGTRLTVL.

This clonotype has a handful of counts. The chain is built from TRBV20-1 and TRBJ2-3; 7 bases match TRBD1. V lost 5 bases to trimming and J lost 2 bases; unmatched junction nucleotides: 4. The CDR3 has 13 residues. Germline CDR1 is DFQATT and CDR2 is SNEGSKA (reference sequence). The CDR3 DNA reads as TGCAGTGCTCCGGACAGGAACACAGATACGCAGTATTTT. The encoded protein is CSAPDRNTDTQYF.